The entry below gives a single T cell receptor (beta chain) sequence along with its context. The authors' processing: Nucleated cell number was recorded as an estimate derived from reference gene primer amplification. Some clones are missing from TCRdb's copy, which holds only in-frame ones; the method was immunoSEQ multiplex PCR. That table gives V, J and clone size, and the DNA gave D and trimming. The sample has a few hundred thousand clones, roughly 80% seen once. The sample comes from a study of blood T cell repertoires in COVID-19. The overall study: PBMCs, B-cell-depleted T cells, or T cells were the source of the cDNA or gDNA that made up the material.

The ends lost 7 bases at V and 4 bases at J; junction bases unmatched: 9. Per germline, CDR1 ENHRY and CDR2 SYGVKD. This CDR3 spans 14 amino acids. V gene TRBV10-3 combines with J gene TRBJ1-2; 7 bases match TRBD1. This clonotype was obtained from a human donor in a cohort sampled during active COVID-19. Sample: peripheral blood. The CDR3 DNA reads as TGTGCCATCACCGGACAGGCAAGGAGCTATGGCTACACCTTC. It translates to CAITGQARSYGYTF.